This T cell receptor (beta chain) was profiled in a study of blood T cell repertoires in COVID-19 (dated by TCRdb to 2020 to 2022). At the level of the whole study: Samples covering the acute and convalescent phases of COVID-19 were provided by collaborators in the United States, Italy and Spain. The material from the prospective study consisted of cDNA or gDNA derived from T cells, B-cell-depleted T cells, or PBMCs. Subjects who had been exposed to COVID-19, were actively infected with it, or had recovered from it provided the deeply sampled blood TCRbeta repertoires that made up the dataset. A freely available public database, intended as a resource for researchers studying the immune response to SARS-CoV-2, is where the repertoires were released. The samples were drawn from the first 160 participants of the ongoing ImmuneRACE study and from more than 1,000 subjects provided by 6 global collaborators. Sample metadata almost always included a de-identified subject ID, COVID-19 status, age in years and sex. Where available, HLA class I and class II types were taken from metadata supplied by the sample provider and were not determined by assay-based typing.

The immunoSEQ Assay, a bias-controlled multiplex PCR, was used to amplify TCRbeta CDR3 regions from genomic DNA. Concerning the study's data processing: Within the assay, amplification of reference gene primers was used to estimate how many nucleated cells each sample contained. To quantify the absolute abundance of each unique TCRbeta CDR3 rearrangement, sequence reads were collapsed and filtered. Productive Simpson clonality was computed per sample as the square root of Simpson's diversity index over productive rearrangements. This immuneACCESS table, as held by TCRdb, lists in-frame sequences with V and J called but not all clones. Of the missing ones, under half trace to an unresolved V gene in checked studies; the others have no known cause. V, J and clone size were drawn from that table, and D and trimming were deduced from the DNA. This sample lists 130,000 or so clones; approximately 87% were detected once. In total, the top ten clones hold about 2.5% of the sample.

Comment on this clone: Its cognate antigen has yet to be identified. Base qualities are missing; no much larger clone stands one base away.

Relative to germline, V is 3 bases shorter and J is 4 bases shorter, with 10 bases between their ends. Inclusive of the bounding cysteine and phenylalanine, the CDR3 is 13 residues long. The sequence is cut down to CDR3 DNA, 39 bases in frame from base 1. CDR1 and CDR2 (KGHSH, LQKENI) derive from the germline V gene. Each collaborating institution followed its own protocols to collect whole blood in K2EDTA tubes. For TCRbeta analysis, collaborators shipped samples in one of three forms: frozen whole blood, isolated PBMCs, or DNA extracted from either of those sample types. General conclusions and limits of the study: The amount of clinical and demographic metadata varied by source and participant and was provided uncurated.

This TCR was recovered from a man over 45 with active COVID-19. Sequencing was done on a sample of peripheral blood. The chain was built from TRBV18 and TRBJ2-7; a weak D assignment points to TRBD2 (6 bases agree). The CDR3 region reads CASSPAAGYEQYF. Here is the DNA: TGTGCCAGCTCACCGGCGGCGGGATACGAGCAGTACTTC.